This TCR beta chain emerged from a study of OX40 agonist ivuxolimab in advanced cancers. Clones were read by immunoSEQ multiplex PCR, and TCRdb kept only the in-frame ones, dropping some. In the table there are some 17,000 clones, over 75% of which are singletons. With respect to this clone: The antigen remains undetermined.

Anyone with autoimmune disease history or systemic immunosuppression was excluded. With baseline, cycle 4 day 1, and cycle 7 day 1 as timepoints, blood was sampled. Trimming cost V 0 bases and J 2 bases, with 16 bases left between them. CDR3 size: 17 residues. Germline CDR1 is MGHRA and CDR2 is YSYEKL. The study's findings and limits: CD8+ T cells were the subset that, on average, had more expanded clones than CD4+.

This chain links TRBV4-1 with TRBJ1-2; D is perhaps TRBD1 (5 bases). The sequencing here drew on CD4+ or CD8+ T cells sorted from blood, taken in a trial of the OX40 agonist ivuxolimab. This clonotype originated in an adult with an advanced solid tumor such as melanoma, head and neck, liver or kidney cancer. CDR3 bases: TGCGCCAGCAGCCAAGAACCCCCAGGGAACTTCAACTATGGCTACACCTTC. As protein: CASSQEPPGNFNYGYTF.